This T cell receptor (beta chain) is drawn from a study of beta chain features in type 1 diabetes. As every portion of the isolated RNA was reverse transcribed, the sequencing read expressed TCRB transcripts. Assay: immunoSEQ multiplex PCR; the TCRdb copy retains only in-frame clones and omits some. The data hold hundreds of thousands of clones, with around an eighth observed a single time. Trimming took off 3 bases at V and 7 bases at J, with 10 bases between the two ends. This CDR3 has 13 residues. Germline CDR1 reads SEHNR; CDR2 reads FQNEAQ (reference sequence). Whole-study findings and limits: Shorter TCRB CDR3s, moderately but significantly so, marked every one of the four CD4+ subsets in Type 1 diabetes patients.

With regard to this clone: The antigen remains unidentified.

The sequenced sample was naive CD4+ T cells from blood. The chain couples TRBV7-9 to TRBJ1-5; D perhaps matches TRBD1 (5 bases). The TCR sequence derives from a man younger than 35 with type 1 diabetes. The CDR3 spells CASSFLQGQPQHF. The CDR3 DNA sequence: TGTGCCAGCAGCTTCCTCCAGGGCCAGCCCCAGCATTTT.